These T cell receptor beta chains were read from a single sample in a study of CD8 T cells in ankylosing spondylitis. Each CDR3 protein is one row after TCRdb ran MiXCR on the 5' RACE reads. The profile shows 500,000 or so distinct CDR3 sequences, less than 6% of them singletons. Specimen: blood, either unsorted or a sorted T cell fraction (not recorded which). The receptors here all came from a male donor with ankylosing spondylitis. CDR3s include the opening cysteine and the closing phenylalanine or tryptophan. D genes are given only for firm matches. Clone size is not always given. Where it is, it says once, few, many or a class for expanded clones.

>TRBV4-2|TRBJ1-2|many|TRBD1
TGTGCCAGCAGCCAGGGGGACAGGAAGAACTATGGCTACACCTTC
CASSQGDRKNYGYTF
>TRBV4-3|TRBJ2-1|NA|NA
TGCGCCAGCAGCCGAGACTCAGCGATGAATGAGCAGTTCTTC
CASSRDSAMNEQFF
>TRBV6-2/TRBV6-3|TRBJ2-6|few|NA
TGTGCCAGCAGTTTCCTCTTCGATGGGGCCAACGTCCTGACTTTC
CASSFLFDGANVLTF
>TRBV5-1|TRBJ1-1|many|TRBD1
TGCGCCAGCAGCTTGGCCTCTACAGGGGATTTGTCTGAAGCTTTCTTT
CASSLASTGDLSEAFF
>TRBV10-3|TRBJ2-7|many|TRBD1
TGTGCCATCAGAGATCTTTGGGACAGCAAACCCTACGAGCAGTACTTC
CAIRDLWDSKPYEQYF
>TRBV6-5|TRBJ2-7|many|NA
TGTGCCAGCAGTCTCGACGGCCGGCCGTGGGAGCAGTACTTC
CASSLDGRPWEQYF
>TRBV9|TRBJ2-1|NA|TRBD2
TGTGCCAGCAGCGTGACCTTCACTAGCGGGAGTAGCTCCTACAATGAGCAGTTCTTC
CASSVTFTSGSSSYNEQFF
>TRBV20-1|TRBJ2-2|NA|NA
TGCAGTGCTCAAGGGGGGGGCCGCGGCACCGGGGAGCTGTTTTTT
CSAQGGGRGTGELFF
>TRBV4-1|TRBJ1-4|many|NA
TGCGCCAGCAGCCAAGGGGGGCGCGGTGAAAAACTGTTTTTT
CASSQGGRGEKLFF
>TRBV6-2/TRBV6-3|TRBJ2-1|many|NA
TGTGCCAGCACCTTGTACAATGAGCAGTTCTTC
CASTLYNEQFF
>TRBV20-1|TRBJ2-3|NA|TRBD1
TGCAGTGCTAGAGACCCGGGACAGGGGCCGGGGGATACGCAGTATTTT
CSARDPGQGPGDTQYF
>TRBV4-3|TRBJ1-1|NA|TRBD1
TGCGCCAGCAGCCAAGATTCCACAGGGGCCTGGAACACTGAAGCTTTCTTT
CASSQDSTGAWNTEAFF
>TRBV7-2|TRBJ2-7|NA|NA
TGTGCCAGCAGCCTCCGACAGGTTGGAAGGGACGAGCAGTACTTC
CASSLRQVGRDEQYF
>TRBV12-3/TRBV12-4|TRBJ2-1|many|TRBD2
TGTGCCAGCAGTTTGGGAAGCGGGAGGTACTCCTACAATGAGCAGTTCTTC
CASSLGSGRYSYNEQFF
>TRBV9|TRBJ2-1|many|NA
TGTGCCAGCAGCGTCCAGGGGGGAACCTACAATGAGCAGTTCTTC
CASSVQGGTYNEQFF
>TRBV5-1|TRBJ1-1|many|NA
TGCGCCAGCAGCGGGGGATCCCAAACGTACACTGAAGCTTTCTTT
CASSGGSQTYTEAFF
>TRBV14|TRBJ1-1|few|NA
TGTGCCAGCAGCCCGGGGAGGCGGACTGAAGCTTTCTTT
CASSPGRRTEAFF
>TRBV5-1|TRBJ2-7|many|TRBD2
TGCGCCAGCAGCTTAATGGGAACTAGCGGCTACGAGCAGTACTTC
CASSLMGTSGYEQYF
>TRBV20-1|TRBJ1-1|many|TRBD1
TGCAGTGCCTTAGAGGGGGCACAGCTCGCTGAAGCTTTCTTT
CSALEGAQLAEAFF
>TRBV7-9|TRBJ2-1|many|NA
TGTGCCAGCAGCCCGATCACCAGGGTCAATGAGCAGTTCTTC
CASSPITRVNEQFF
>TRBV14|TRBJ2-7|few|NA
TGTGCCAGCAGCCACGGTAGGATCTACTACGAGCAGTACTTC
CASSHGRIYYEQYF
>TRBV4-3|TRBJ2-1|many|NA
TGCGCCAGCAGCAGGCTCTCCTACAATGAGCAGTTCTTC
CASSRLSYNEQFF
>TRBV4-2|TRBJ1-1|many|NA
TGTGCCAGCAGCCAAGCCCTCAGGAGTATGAACACTGAAGCTTTCTTT
CASSQALRSMNTEAFF
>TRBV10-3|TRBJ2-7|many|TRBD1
TGTGCCATCAGTGACCCTCGGGACAGTCCCTACGAGCAGTACTTC
CAISDPRDSPYEQYF